This TCR beta chain emerged from a study of cytomegalovirus exposure and HLA in healthy donors. The PCR had 60 Vbeta and 13 Jbeta primers. TCRdb's table, derived via immunoSEQ multiplex PCR, lists solely in-frame clones and lacks some. The sample's table shows 150,000 or so clones. Broader study findings: Some public TCRs appeared in many individuals, while most sequences were rare. The authors enumerated under 200 TCR beta chains as linked to cytomegalovirus.

In the case of this clone: As yet, its antigen is unknown.

The TCR comes from a woman aged 18-29 years in good health and CMV-seronegative. Sequenced: PBMCs.

This chain's CDR3 is CASNSRGAQETQYF. The CDR3, as DNA: TGTGCCAGCAACTCACGGGGGGCGCAAGAGACCCAGTACTTC. This chain links TRBV6-6 with TRBJ2-5; D perhaps matches TRBD2 (7 bases). The germline V gene encodes CDR1 MNHNY and CDR2 SVGAGI (reference sequence). V was shortened by 7 bases and J by 2 bases, with 14 bases between the two germline ends. This CDR3 comprises 14 residues.